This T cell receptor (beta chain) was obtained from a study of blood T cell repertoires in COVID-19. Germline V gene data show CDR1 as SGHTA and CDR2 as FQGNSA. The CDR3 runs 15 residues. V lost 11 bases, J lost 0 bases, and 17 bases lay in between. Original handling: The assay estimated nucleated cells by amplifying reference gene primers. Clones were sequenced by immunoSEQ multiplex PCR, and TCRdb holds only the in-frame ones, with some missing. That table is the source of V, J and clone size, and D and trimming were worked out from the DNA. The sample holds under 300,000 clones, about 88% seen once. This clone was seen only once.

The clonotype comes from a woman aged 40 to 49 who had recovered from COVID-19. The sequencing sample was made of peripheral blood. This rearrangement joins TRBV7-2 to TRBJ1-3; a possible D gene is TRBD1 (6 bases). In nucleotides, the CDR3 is TGTGCCGGGGGGGGCGAGTCGAGCTCTGGAAACACCATATATTTT. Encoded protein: CAGGGESSSGNTIYF.